The source of this TCR beta chain is a study of blood T cells in healthy people across ages. Study observations and caveats: Those diversity estimates obtained from one million T cells were thought to be underestimates.

Alongside a J-beta primer mix, a sample-barcoded 5' primer served in a second PCR lasting about 7 to 12 cycles. A single record per CDR3 protein comes from TCRdb applying MiXCR to the 5' RACE reads. Altogether about 1.4 million distinct CDR3 sequences are present, roughly 64% being singletons, with the ten largest covering about 6.7%. Trimming took 3 bases from V and 0 from J, leaving 6 bases between them. The CDR3 is made up of 15 amino acids. Germline V gives CDR1 SGHVS, CDR2 FQNEAQ. This clonotype was seen only a few times. The antigen is undetermined. The sample consisted of blood. The rearrangement uses TRBV7-8 and TRBJ1-6, with a possible D match to TRBD1 (5 bases). This receptor was obtained from a man aged 18 to 29 in good health. Written as DNA, the CDR3 is TGTGCCAGCAGCTTCGACAGCTCCTATAATTCACCCCTCCACTTT. Translation gives CASSFDSSYNSPLHF.